The subject of this entry is one T cell receptor (beta chain). Profiled with immunoSEQ multiplex PCR; TCRdb holds only in-frame clones, not every one. The sample lists tens of thousands of clones, roughly 87% occurring once. V gave up 2 bases and J gave up 2 bases, with 16 bases separating them. Germline assignment: CDR1 SGHVS and CDR2 FNYEAQ. This CDR3 is 17 amino acids long. The data stem from a study of OX40 agonist ivuxolimab in advanced cancers. Background on the study: Clinicians treated patients with ivuxolimab, an agonistic anti-OX40 (CD134) antibody. The study gave patients intravenous ivuxolimab at 0.01 to 10 mg/kg every 2 weeks. Under the entry rules, prior anti-PD-1, anti-PD-L1 or anti-CTLA-4 therapy was allowed, and about 38% had some.

Baseline, cycle 4 day 1, and cycle 7 day 1 were the blood sampling points. The sample here was CD4+ or CD8+ T cells sorted from blood, taken in a trial of the OX40 agonist ivuxolimab. The chain links TRBV7-6 to TRBJ1-5; D remains unclear. This TCR was sampled from an adult with an advanced solid tumor such as melanoma, head and neck, liver or kidney cancer. CDR3 coding DNA: TGTGCCAGCAGCTTAAGTTCCAGCGCCGGCGGCAATCAGCCCCAGCATTTT. Amino acid sequence: CASSLSSSAGGNQPQHF.